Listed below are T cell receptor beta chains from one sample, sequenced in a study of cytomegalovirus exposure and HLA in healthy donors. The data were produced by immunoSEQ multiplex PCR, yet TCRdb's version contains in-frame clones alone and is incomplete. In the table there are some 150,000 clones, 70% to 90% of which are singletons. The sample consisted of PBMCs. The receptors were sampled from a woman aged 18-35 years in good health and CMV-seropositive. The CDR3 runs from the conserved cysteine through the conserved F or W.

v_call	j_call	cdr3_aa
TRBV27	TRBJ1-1	CASSLSGSKAFF
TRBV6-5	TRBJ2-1	CASGKVTSGSGGQFF
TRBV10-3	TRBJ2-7	CAISESRLAGGSEQYF
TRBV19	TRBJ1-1	CASSWGPEAFF
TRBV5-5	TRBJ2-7	CASSLRQASTNEQYF
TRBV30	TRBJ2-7	CAWSVGTGSIYEQYF
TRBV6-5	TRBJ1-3	CASSYRGQSGNTIYF
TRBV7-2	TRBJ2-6	CASSGRTGGSGANVLTF
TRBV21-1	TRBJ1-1	CASSKIVDRVRTEAFF
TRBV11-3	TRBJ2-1	CASSFSGVRDEQFF
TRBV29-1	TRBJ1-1	CSVEDGQGSTEAFF
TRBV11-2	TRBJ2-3	CASSFLSGSIDTQYF
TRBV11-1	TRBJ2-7	CASSSLWTAGEFGREQYF
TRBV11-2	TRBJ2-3	CASSLRTRGSSWVTDTQYF
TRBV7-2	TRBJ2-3	CASTLGLAGGWGYTQYF
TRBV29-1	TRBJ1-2	CSVPKAGGNYGYTF
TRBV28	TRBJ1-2	CASSAAYYMGYTF
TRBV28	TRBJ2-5	CASNTGGETQYF
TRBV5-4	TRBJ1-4	CASSLGQSANEKLFF
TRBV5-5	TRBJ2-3	CASGLTSGKNTQYF
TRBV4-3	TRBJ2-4	CASSRGTGSKNIQYF
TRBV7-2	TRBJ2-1	CASSSVGGMSYNEQFF
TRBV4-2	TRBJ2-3	CASSQEAGRGGGTDTQYF
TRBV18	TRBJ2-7	CASSSLGLADYYEQYF
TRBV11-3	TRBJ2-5	CASSLVAGETQYF